This T cell receptor beta chain was sequenced for a study of blood T cell repertoires in COVID-19. Assay used: immunoSEQ multiplex PCR; TCRdb lists only in-frame clones, some missing. Found here are 200,000 to 300,000 clones, 86% of them singletons; the top ten hold under 3%. The V end lost 3 bases, the J end lost 1 base, and 9 bases lay between the germline ends. Germline CDR1 reads MDHEN; CDR2 reads SYDVKM. This CDR3 contains 14 residues. The sample was PBMCs or T cells enriched from blood (not recorded which). The sequence came from a woman under 30 who had recovered from COVID-19. The gene calls are TRBV28 and TRBJ1-1, with TRBD1 as a possible D gene (5 bases). The CDR3 spells CASSFGGRNTEAFF. As DNA, the CDR3 is TGTGCCAGCAGTTTTGGGGGGAGGAACACTGAAGCTTTCTTT.